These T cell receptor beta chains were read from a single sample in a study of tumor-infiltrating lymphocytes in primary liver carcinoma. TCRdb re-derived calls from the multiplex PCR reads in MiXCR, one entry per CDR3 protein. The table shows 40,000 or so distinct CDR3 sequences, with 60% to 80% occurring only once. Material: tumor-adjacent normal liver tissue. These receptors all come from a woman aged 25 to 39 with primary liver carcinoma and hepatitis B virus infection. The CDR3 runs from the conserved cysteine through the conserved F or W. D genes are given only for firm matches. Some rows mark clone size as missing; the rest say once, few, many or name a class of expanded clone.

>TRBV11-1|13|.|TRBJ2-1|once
TGTGCCAGTAGCCTGGGCTCCTACCATGAGCTGTTCTTC
CASSLGSYHELFF
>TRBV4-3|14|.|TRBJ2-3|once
TGCGCCGGCAGCCAAGGGGGGCTCACAGATACGCAGTGTTTT
CAGSQGGLTDTQCF
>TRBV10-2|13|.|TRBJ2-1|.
TGCGCCAGCATGTCAGGGGCAAACTATGAGCAGTTCTTC
CASMSGANYEQFF
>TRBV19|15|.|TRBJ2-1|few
TGTGCCAGTAAAAGTCTAGGCGGTCGGGACAATGAGCAGTTCTTC
CASKSLGGRDNEQFF
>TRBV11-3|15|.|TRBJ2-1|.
TGTGCCAGCAGCCAGACTGGCGGAGTTTACAATGAGCAGTTCTTC
CASSQTGGVYNEQFF
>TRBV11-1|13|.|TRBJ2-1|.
TGTGCCAGCAGCTGTGGATATTACAGTGAGCAGTTCTTC
CASSCGYYSEQFF
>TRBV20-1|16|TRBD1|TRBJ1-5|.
TGCAGTGCTAGAGGTTGGAATATACAGGGGCATCAGCCCCAGCATTTT
CSARGWNIQGHQPQHF
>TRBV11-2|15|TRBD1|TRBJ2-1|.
TGTGCCAGTAGTCCCTCGGGACAGTCCTACAATGATCAGTTCTTC
CASSPSGQSYNDQFF
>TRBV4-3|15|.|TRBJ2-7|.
TGCGCCTCCAGCGCTCATGGGGACGGGGGTTGCGAGCAGTACTTC
CASSAHGDGGCEQYF
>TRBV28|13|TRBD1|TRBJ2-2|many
TGTGCCTGCGGGACAGGTCCCACCGGGGAGCTGTTTTTT
CACGTGPTGELFF
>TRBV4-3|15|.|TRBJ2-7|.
TGCGCCAGCAGTCAGCTACAGGACAGCTCCTACGAGCGGTACTTC
CASSQLQDSSYERYF
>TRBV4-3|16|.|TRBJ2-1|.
TGCGCTAGCAACCAAGATGCGGGAAGCTCCTACAATGAGCAGATCTTC
CASNQDAGSSYNEQIF
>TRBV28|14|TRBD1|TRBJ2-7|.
TGTGCCAGCAGTAGGGGACAGGGGACGATCGACCAGTACTTC
CASSRGQGTIDQYF
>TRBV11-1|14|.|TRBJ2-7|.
TGTGCCAGCAGTTTAGCGACGGCCTCCTACAAGCAGTACTTT
CASSLATASYKQYF
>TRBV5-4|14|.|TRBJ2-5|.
TGTGCCAGCAGCTTGTTGGCAGACCAAGAGGCCCAGTATTTC
CASSLLADQEAQYF
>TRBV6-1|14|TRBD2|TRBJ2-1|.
TGTGCCAGTAGTGGGGACTACCCTAGGGATGAGCGGTTCTTC
CASSGDYPRDERFF
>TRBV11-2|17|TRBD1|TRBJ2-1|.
TGTGCCAGCAGCTTAGGGCCCTGGACAGGGGCTAGCAATGAGCAGTTCTTC
CASSLGPWTGASNEQFF
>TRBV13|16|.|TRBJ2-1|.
TGTGACAGCAGCCCAACCTGGGGTCCCTCTTACAACGAGCAGTTCTTC
CDSSPTWGPSYNEQFF
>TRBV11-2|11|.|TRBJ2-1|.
TGTGCCAGCAGCGTCCCCCTCGGACATTTCTTC
CASSVPLGHFF
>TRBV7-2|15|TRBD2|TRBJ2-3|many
TGTGCCAGCAGCCCACGACTAGCGGGAGCGGACACGCAGTATTTT
CASSPRLAGADTQYF
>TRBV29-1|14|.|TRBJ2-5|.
TGCAGCGTTGCCCCCCACGGGACGGGACAGACCCAGTACTTC
CSVAPHGTGQTQYF
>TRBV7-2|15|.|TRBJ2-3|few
TGTGCCAGCAGTCTTAGTTATTCTAGCACAGATACGCAGTATTTT
CASSLSYSSTDTQYF
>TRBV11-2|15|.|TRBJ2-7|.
TGTGCAAGCAGCTCAGTGGCGGTAGGGCCCTACGAGCAGTACTTC
CASSSVAVGPYEQYF